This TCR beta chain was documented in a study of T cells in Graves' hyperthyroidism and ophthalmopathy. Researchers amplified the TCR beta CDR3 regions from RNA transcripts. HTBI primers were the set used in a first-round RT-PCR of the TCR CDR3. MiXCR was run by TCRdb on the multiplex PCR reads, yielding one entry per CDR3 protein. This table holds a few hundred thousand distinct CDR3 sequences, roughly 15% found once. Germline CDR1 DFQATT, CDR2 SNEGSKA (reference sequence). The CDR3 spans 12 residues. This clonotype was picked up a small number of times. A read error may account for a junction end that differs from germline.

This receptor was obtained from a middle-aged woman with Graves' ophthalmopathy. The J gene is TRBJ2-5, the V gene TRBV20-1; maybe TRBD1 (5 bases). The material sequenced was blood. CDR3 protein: CSARVGEGTQYF. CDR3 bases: TGCAGTGCCAGAGTAGGGGAAGGGACCCAGTACTTC.